The 31 T cell receptor beta chains given below trace back to one sample, sequenced in a study of beta chain features in type 1 diabetes. TCRB transcripts that were expressed got sequenced, as all of the isolated RNA had been reverse transcribed. The protocol was immunoSEQ multiplex PCR, while the TCRdb copy is restricted to in-frame clones and leaves out a portion. The sample yields roughly 250,000 clones, around 10% seen once. The source material was naive CD4+ T cells from blood. The origin of the receptors is a woman aged 18-29 years in good health.

The rearrangement links TRBV12-5 to TRBJ2-7; 10 bases match TRBD1. The CDR3 totals 14 residues. Trimming cost V 5 bases and J 6 bases; bases outside gene matches: 7. Germline V gene lookup returns CDR1 LGHNT and CDR2 FRNRAP. DNA of the CDR3: TGTGCTAGTGGTACGGGACAGGGGTCCGGCGAGCAGTACTTC. This codes for CASGTGQGSGEQYF.

The chain uses TRBV15 and TRBJ1-2; TRBD1 agrees at 7 bases. Germline CDR1 is LNHNV and CDR2 is YYDKDF (reference sequence). This CDR3 has 14 amino acids. Trimming removed 1 base from V and 7 bases from J; junction bases left unmatched: 6. CDR3 region: CATSRAGGYVGYTF. The CDR3 DNA is TGTGCCACCAGCAGAGCAGGGGGATACGTTGGCTACACCTTC.

This clone has more than one count but fewer than ten. The chain links TRBV28 to TRBJ2-1; 10 positions agree with TRBD1. This CDR3 contains 15 residues. J lost 8 bases, V lost 6 bases, and 10 bases had no gene match. Looked up from germline, CDR1 is MDHEN and CDR2 is SYDVKM. The CDR3 here is CASSPPGQGWDEQFF. CDR3 sequence (DNA): TGTGCCAGCAGCCCCCCGGGACAGGGGTGGGATGAGCAGTTCTTC.

The sample holds a few counts of this clone. At one end the junction does not follow the germline gene, possibly because of a read error. The chain couples TRBV6-5 to TRBJ2-7; D is unresolved. This CDR3 contains 14 residues. Germline CDR1 reads MNHEY; CDR2 reads SVGAGI. For the CDR3, the DNA is TGTGCCATCAGTCCGACTTCCTCCTCCTACGAGCAGTACTTC. Its protein product is CAISPTSSSYEQYF.

This chain connects TRBV5-1 to TRBJ2-2; 7 bases align to TRBD1. Germline CDR1 is SGHRS and CDR2 is YFSETQ. J lost 1 base, V lost 3 bases, and 3 bases had no gene match. The CDR3 length is 15 residues. This CDR3 reads CASSSGTVNTGELFF. In nucleotides, the CDR3 is TGCGCCAGCAGCTCCGGGACAGTGAACACCGGGGAGCTGTTTTTT.

This clone was detected only a few times. The V and J genes are TRBV5-1 and TRBJ2-1; TRBD1 aligns across 7 bases. The V segment lost 3 bases and the J segment 0 bases; nucleotides outside the gene matches: 6. Germline V gene data show CDR1 as SGHRS and CDR2 as YFSETQ. The CDR3 is 16 residues long. The CDR3 sequence is CASSWDSESSYNEQFF. CDR3 DNA: TGCGCCAGCAGCTGGGACAGTGAAAGCTCCTACAATGAGCAGTTCTTC. The variable domain in full, completed from reference TRBV5-1 and TRBJ2-1, reads KAGVTQTPRYLIKTRGQQVTLSCSPISGHRSVSWYQQTPGQGLQFLFEYFSETQRNKGNFPGRFSGRQFSNSRSEMNVSTLELGDSALYLCASSWDSESSYNEQFFGPGTRLTVL.

The chain uses TRBV25-1 and TRBJ2-2; TRBD1 matches 9 bases. V shed 2 bases and J 7 bases; nucleotides not matched to a gene: 5. This CDR3 spans 15 amino acids. Germline-derived CDR1 and CDR2 are MGHDK and SYGVNS. The CDR3 coding sequence is TGTGCCAGCAGTGAACCGGGACAGGGAGACGGGGAGCTGTTTTTT. Its translation is CASSEPGQGDGELFF.

V is TRBV6-1 and J is TRBJ2-7; weak D call: TRBD1 (6 bases). The CDR3 consists of 13 residues. Per the germline V gene, CDR1 is MNHNS and CDR2 is SASEGT. The V and J ends lost 6 bases and 5 bases respectively, with 14 bases between them. CDR3 in amino acids: CASRYTGLHEQYF. CDR3 sequence (DNA): TGTGCCAGCAGGTATACAGGGTTGCACGAGCAGTACTTC.

The J gene is TRBJ1-1, the V gene TRBV11-2, with 8 nucleotides matching TRBD1. There are 16 residues in the CDR3. The germline V gene has CDR1 SGHAT and CDR2 FQNNGV. V trimming: 5 bases; J trimming: 3 bases; junction bases outside the gene matches: 11. CDR3 nucleotides: TGTGCCAGCAGCCCCCGGACAGGGCGGTTTGACACTGAAGCTTTCTTT. It codes for CASSPRTGRFDTEAFF.

This clone came up many times. The chain couples TRBV18 to TRBJ2-1; D call uncertain. Trimming cost V 1 base and J 8 bases, with 18 bases left between them. The CDR3 contains 16 residues. Germline lookup yields CDR1 KGHSH and CDR2 LQKENI. The CDR3 bases are TGTGCCAGCTCACCACTTCCTACGACACATGCCGATGAGCAGTTCTTC. This codes for CASSPLPTTHADEQFF.

A few counts support this clone. This chain connects TRBV29-1 to TRBJ2-1; weak D call: TRBD2 (6 bases). Germline V gives CDR1 SQVTM, CDR2 ANQGSEA. Trimming left V 1 base short and J 1 base short, with 11 bases between. This CDR3 region has 15 residues. CDR3 amino acids: CSVEVGTLSYNEQFF. The CDR3 region has the DNA TGCAGCGTTGAAGTCGGGACTCTATCCTACAATGAGCAGTTCTTC.

A remark on this clone: The sample contains more than one DNA sequence encoding this CDR3. The chain links TRBV7-9 to TRBJ2-5; possibly TRBD2 for D (6 bases). V shed 0 bases and J shed 2 bases, with 7 bases lying between them. This CDR3 is built from 14 residues. Germline values: CDR1 SEHNR, CDR2 FQNEAQ (reference sequence). DNA for the CDR3: TGTGCCAGCAGCTTAGCCCGGGGGCAAGAGACCCAGTACTTC. This encodes CASSLARGQETQYF.

This clone was observed a handful of times. The rearrangement links TRBV9 to TRBJ2-7, with 9 bases matching TRBD2. The V segment lost 4 bases and the J segment 3 bases; nucleotides outside the gene matches: 8. CDR1 is SGDLS, CDR2 YYNGEE, per germline. This CDR3 has 15 amino acids. For the CDR3, the DNA is TGTGCCAGCAGCCCCGGGACTAGCTGGAACTACGAGCAGTACTTC. Translating gives CASSPGTSWNYEQYF.

This clone was counted a few times. The V gene is TRBV5-4, the J gene TRBJ1-2, with TRBD1 identical over 10 bases. The CDR3 totals 14 residues. Germline V gene lookup returns CDR1 SGHNT and CDR2 YYREEE (reference sequence). J was trimmed by 5 bases and V by 2 bases; bases with no gene match: 3. CDR3 bases: TGTGCCAGCAGCTTTAGGGACAGGGGTTATGGCTACACCTTC. Encoded protein: CASSFRDRGYGYTF.

The sample holds a few counts of this clone. This chain connects TRBV7-6 to TRBJ2-5; D uncertain. The length of the CDR3 is 14 residues. Germline V gene lookup returns CDR1 SGHVS and CDR2 FNYEAQ. Trimming shortened V by 1 base and J by 6 bases, and 12 bases separated the two germline ends. For the CDR3, the DNA is TGTGCCAGCAGCTTAGGACCAGGCATGAAGACCCAGTACTTC. Protein product: CASSLGPGMKTQYF.

The chain recombines TRBV5-6 with TRBJ1-5; 7 bases line up with TRBD1. The CDR3 consists of 14 residues. The V segment lost 5 bases and the J segment 1 base; nucleotides outside the gene matches: 3. Germline CDR1 is SGHDT and CDR2 is YYEEEE. CDR3 DNA: TGTGCCAGCAGTCTGACAGGGAGCAATCAGCCCCAGCATTTT. Translating gives CASSLTGSNQPQHF.

This sequence joins TRBV10-3 and TRBJ1-5, with D unresolved. Germline-derived CDR1 and CDR2 are ENHRY and SYGVKD. The CDR3 runs 13 residues. Trimming pared 6 bases from V and 10 bases from J, leaving 16 bases between. The CDR3 DNA reads TGTGCCATCAGAGGAGGCAGCGGAGATCCCCAGCATTTT. Translating gives CAIRGGSGDPQHF.

A few counts support this clone. The chain combines TRBV30 with TRBJ2-2; D is undetermined. The length of the CDR3 is 15 residues. V was cut by 2 bases and J by 4 bases, with 14 bases left in between. Germline CDR1 and CDR2: GTSNPN and SVGIG (reference sequence). The CDR3 spells CAWSSSRLSTGELFF. The DNA for the CDR3 is TGTGCCTGGAGTTCGTCGCGACTGAGCACCGGGGAGCTGTTTTTT.

This clone was seen a handful of times. The chain combines TRBV5-1 with TRBJ2-3; D gene uncertain. Germline lookup yields CDR1 SGHRS and CDR2 YFSETQ. Trimming shortened V by 7 bases and J by 0 bases, and 9 bases separated the two germline ends. This CDR3 has 13 residues. The CDR3 DNA is TGCGCCAGCGCCACACCTAGCACAGATACGCAGTATTTT. Translation gives CASATPSTDTQYF.

A few counts support this clone. The V call is TRBV2, the J call TRBJ2-7, with 7 nucleotides matching TRBD1. The J segment lost 0 bases and the V segment lost 6 bases, leaving 8 bases of the junction unmatched. Looked up from germline, CDR1 is SNHLY and CDR2 is FYNNEI. This CDR3 comprises 15 residues. CDR3 DNA sequence: TGTGCCAGCAGCCCTCCGGGACAGCTCTCCTACGAGCAGTACTTC. It yields the protein CASSPPGQLSYEQYF. The full variable domain, in which reference TRBV2 and TRBJ2-7 provide the parts outside the CDR3, is EPEVTQTPSHQVTQMGQEVILRCVPISNHLYFYWYRQILGQKVEFLVSFYNNEISEKSEIFDDQFSVERPDGSNFTLKIRSTKLEDSAMYFCASSPPGQLSYEQYFGPGTRLTVT.

The chain employs TRBV30 and TRBJ2-1; 8 nucleotides line up with TRBD2. Germline loops: CDR1 GTSNPN, CDR2 SVGIG (reference sequence). The length of the CDR3 is 14 residues. Losses at the gene ends were 2 bases for V and 9 bases for J; bases not matched to a gene: 9. Here the CDR3 reads CAWSYGTRYGEQFF. The CDR3 DNA is TGTGCCTGGAGTTACGGGACTAGGTATGGTGAGCAGTTCTTC.

V usage is TRBV6-1 and J usage is TRBJ2-3; 14 bases are a match to TRBD2. The CDR3 has 15 amino acids. Trimming at V came to 5 bases and at J to 6 bases, leaving 4 bases not matched to a gene. Germline lookup yields CDR1 MNHNS and CDR2 SASEGT. CDR3 bases: TGTGCCAGCAGTCCGGGACTAGCGGGGGTGGATACGCAGTATTTT. Amino acid sequence: CASSPGLAGVDTQYF.

This clone was counted between two and nine times. The junction and the germline gene differ at one end; a read error may be behind it. The CDR3 loop reads CAWSVPGTSGRAGWVF. The CDR3, as DNA: TGTGCCTGGAGTGTACCGGGGACTAGCGGGAGGGCCGGTTGGGTCTTC. The chain has TRBV30 and TRBJ2-1; TRBD2 aligns across 16 bases. Germline CDR1 reads GTSNPN; CDR2 reads SVGIG (reference sequence). This CDR3 contains 16 residues.

This clone has more than one count but fewer than ten. The chain joins TRBV4-1 to TRBJ1-6; 7 bases fit TRBD1. The V gene's germline CDR1 is MGHRA and CDR2 YSYEKL. The CDR3 extends over 15 amino acids. J was trimmed by 6 bases and V by 4 bases; bases with no gene match: 6. The CDR3 sequence is CASSLQGVGNSPLHF. The CDR3 nucleotides read TGCGCCAGCAGCCTCCAGGGGGTAGGTAATTCACCCCTCCACTTT.

The rearrangement joins TRBV9 to TRBJ1-2; tentative D call: TRBD1 (6 bases). The germline CDR1 and CDR2 sequences are SGDLS and YYNGEE. The CDR3 has 13 residues. Trimming pared 4 bases from V and 6 bases from J, leaving 13 bases between. CDR3 nucleotide sequence: TGTGCCAGCAGCTCAGGGGAGCCCCATGGCTACACCTTC. As protein: CASSSGEPHGYTF.

The chain employs TRBV5-1 and TRBJ2-5; tentative D call: TRBD1 (6 bases). Trimming took off 2 bases at V and 3 bases at J, with 14 bases between the two ends. Germline V gene sequence: CDR1 SGHRS, CDR2 YFSETQ. The CDR3 consists of 15 residues. CDR3 region: CASSFTGTLKETQYF. For the CDR3, the DNA is TGCGCCAGCAGCTTTACCGGGACACTGAAAGAGACCCAGTACTTC.

This clone has just a few counts. The V gene is TRBV5-8, the J gene TRBJ2-5; tentative D call: TRBD2 (7 bases). Germline lookup yields CDR1 SGHTS and CDR2 YDEGEE. The V gene lost 4 bases and the J gene lost 1 base, with 11 bases spanning the gap. The CDR3 runs to 14 residues. In nucleotides, the CDR3 is TGTGCCAGCAGCCTGAGGGGGGGCCAAGAGACCCAGTACTTC. Protein product: CASSLRGGQETQYF.

This clone was found a few times. This chain uses TRBV7-6 with TRBJ1-2; D may be TRBD1 (6 bases). Trimming left V 5 bases short and J 6 bases short, with 16 bases between. The CDR3 has 14 amino acids. Per the germline V gene, CDR1 is SGHVS and CDR2 is FNYEAQ. CDR3: CASSPLVGGDGYTF. In nucleotides, the CDR3 is TGTGCCAGCAGCCCTCTAGTAGGGGGAGATGGCTACACCTTC.

The J gene is TRBJ1-4, the V gene TRBV18; possible D gene TRBD1, 6 bases. Germline V gene data show CDR1 as KGHSH and CDR2 as LQKENI. Trimming cost V 6 bases and J 8 bases, with 19 bases left between them. The length of the CDR3 is 15 residues. The chain's CDR3 is CASSLRAGVSEKLFF. The CDR3 DNA sequence: TGTGCCAGCTCCCTCCGGGCAGGGGTCAGCGAAAAACTGTTTTTT. Full variable domain (outside the CDR3, taken from reference TRBV18 and TRBJ1-4): NAGVMQNPRHLVRRRGQEARLRCSPMKGHSHVYWYRQLPEEGLKFMVYLQKENIIDESGMPKERFSAEFPKEGPSILRIQQVVRGDSAAYFCASSLRAGVSEKLFFGSGTQLSVL.

This clone was counted between two and nine times. The same CDR3 is also encoded by other DNA sequences in this sample. This chain links TRBV30 with TRBJ2-3; 9 bases are shared with TRBD2. This CDR3 is built from 15 residues. From germline, CDR1 is GTSNPN and CDR2 SVGIG (reference sequence). V was pared by 0 bases and J by 1 base, with 2 bases of the junction left unmatched. CDR3 loop: CAWSVLAGGTDTQYF. The DNA of the CDR3 is TGTGCCTGGAGTGTACTAGCGGGTGGCACAGATACGCAGTATTTT.

CDR3 DNA sequence: TGTGCCATCGGGAGGGGCACTGAAGCTTTCTTT. Translation gives CAIGRGTEAFF. This chain links TRBV2 with TRBJ1-1, with D possibly TRBD1 on 5 matching bases. This CDR3 is built from 11 residues. The V and J ends lost 10 bases and 4 bases respectively, with 10 bases between them. CDR1 is SNHLY, CDR2 FYNNEI, per germline.